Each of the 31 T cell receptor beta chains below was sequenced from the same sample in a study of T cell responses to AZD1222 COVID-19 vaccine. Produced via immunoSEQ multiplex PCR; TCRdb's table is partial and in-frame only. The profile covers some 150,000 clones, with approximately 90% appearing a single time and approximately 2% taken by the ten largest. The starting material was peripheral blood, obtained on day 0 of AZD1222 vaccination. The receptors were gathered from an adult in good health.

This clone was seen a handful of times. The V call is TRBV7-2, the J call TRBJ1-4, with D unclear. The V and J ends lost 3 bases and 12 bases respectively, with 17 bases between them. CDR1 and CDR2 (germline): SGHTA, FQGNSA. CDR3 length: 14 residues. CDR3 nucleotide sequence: TGTGCCAGCAGCTTCGGGCACCCGGGTGTGGAACTGTTTTTT. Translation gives CASSFGHPGVELFF.

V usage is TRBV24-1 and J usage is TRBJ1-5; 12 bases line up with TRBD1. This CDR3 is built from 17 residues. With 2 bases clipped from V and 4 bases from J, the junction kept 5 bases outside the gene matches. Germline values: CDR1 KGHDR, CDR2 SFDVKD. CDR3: CATSDSGTGGWNQPQHF. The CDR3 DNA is TGTGCCACCAGTGATTCGGGGACAGGGGGCTGGAATCAGCCCCAGCATTTT.

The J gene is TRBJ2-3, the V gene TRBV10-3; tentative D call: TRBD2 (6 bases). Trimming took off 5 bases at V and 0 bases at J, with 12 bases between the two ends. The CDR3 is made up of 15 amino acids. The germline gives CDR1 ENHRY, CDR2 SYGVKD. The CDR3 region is CAISNSGTSTDTQYF. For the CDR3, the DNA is TGTGCCATCAGTAACTCAGGGACTAGCACAGATACGCAGTATTTT.

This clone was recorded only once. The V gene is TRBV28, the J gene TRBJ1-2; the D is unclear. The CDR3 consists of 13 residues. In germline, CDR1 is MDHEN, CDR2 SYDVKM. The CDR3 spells CASTEPTNYGYTF. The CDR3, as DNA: TGTGCAAGTACGGAACCTACAAATTATGGCTACACCTTC.

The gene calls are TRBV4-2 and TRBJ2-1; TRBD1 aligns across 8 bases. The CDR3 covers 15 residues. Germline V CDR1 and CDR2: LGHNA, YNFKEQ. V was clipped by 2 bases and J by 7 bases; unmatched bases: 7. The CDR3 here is CASSQLDRVINEQFF. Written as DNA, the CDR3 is TGTGCCAGCAGCCAACTGGACAGGGTCATAAATGAGCAGTTCTTC.

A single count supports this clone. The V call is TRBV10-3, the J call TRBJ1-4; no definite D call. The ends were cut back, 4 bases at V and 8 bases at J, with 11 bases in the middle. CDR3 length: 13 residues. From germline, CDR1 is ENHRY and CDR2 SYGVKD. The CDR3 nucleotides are TGTGCCATCAGTGTCGGCGGGCGGGAAAAACTGTTTTTT. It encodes CAISVGGREKLFF.

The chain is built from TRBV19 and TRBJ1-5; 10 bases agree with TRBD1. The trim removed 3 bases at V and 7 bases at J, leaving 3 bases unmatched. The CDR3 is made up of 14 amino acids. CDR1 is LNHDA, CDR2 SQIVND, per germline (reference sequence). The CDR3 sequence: CASSMTGGGQPQHF. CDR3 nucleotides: TGTGCCAGTAGTATGACAGGGGGCGGACAGCCCCAGCATTTT.

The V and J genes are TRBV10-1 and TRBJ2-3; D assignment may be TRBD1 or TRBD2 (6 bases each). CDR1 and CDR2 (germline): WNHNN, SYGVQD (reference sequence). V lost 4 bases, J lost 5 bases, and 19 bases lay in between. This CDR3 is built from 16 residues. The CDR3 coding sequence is TGCGCCAGCAGTGTTCGAGGGGGGTCGACGGGAGATACGCAGTATTTT. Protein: CASSVRGGSTGDTQYF.

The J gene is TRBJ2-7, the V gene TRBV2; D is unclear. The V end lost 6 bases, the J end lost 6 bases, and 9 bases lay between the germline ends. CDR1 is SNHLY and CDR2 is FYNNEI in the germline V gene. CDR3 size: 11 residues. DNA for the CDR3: TGTGCCAGCAGAATAAACTCCGAGCAGTACTTC. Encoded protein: CASRINSEQYF.

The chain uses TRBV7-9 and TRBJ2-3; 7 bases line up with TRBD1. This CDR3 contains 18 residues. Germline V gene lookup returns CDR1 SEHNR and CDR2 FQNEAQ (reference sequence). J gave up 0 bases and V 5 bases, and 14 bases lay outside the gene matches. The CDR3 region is CASSPRTGWGQSTDTQYF. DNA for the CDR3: TGTGCCAGCAGCCCCCGGACAGGTTGGGGACAAAGCACAGATACGCAGTATTTT.

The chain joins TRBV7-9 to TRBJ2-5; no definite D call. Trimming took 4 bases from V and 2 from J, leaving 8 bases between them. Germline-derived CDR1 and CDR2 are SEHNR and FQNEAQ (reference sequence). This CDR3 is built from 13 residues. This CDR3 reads CASSYMGQETQYF. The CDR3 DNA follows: TGTGCCAGCAGCTATATGGGGCAAGAGACCCAGTACTTC.

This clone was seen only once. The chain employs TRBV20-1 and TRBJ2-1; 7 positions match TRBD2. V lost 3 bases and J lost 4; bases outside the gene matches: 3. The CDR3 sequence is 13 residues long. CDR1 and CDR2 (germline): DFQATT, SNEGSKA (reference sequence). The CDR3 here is CSASGLGYNEQFF. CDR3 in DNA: TGCAGTGCTAGTGGACTAGGTTACAATGAGCAGTTCTTC.

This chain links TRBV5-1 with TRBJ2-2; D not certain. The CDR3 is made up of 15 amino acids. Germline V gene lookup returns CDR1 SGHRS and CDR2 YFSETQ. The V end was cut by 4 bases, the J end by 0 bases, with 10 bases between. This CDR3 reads CASSQISTNTGELFF. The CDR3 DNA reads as TGCGCCAGCAGCCAGATTAGCACGAACACCGGGGAGCTGTTTTTT.

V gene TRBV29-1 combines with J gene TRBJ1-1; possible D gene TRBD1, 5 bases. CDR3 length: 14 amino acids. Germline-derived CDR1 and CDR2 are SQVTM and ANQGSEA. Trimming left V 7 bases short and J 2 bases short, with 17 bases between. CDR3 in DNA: TGCAGCGCACAGCGCCCGGGACTAAACACTGAAGCTTTCTTT. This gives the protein CSAQRPGLNTEAFF.

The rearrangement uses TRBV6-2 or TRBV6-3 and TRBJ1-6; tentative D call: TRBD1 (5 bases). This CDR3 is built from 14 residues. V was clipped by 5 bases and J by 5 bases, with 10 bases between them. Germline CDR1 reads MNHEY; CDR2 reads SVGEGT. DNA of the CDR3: TGTGCCAGCAGTGGGACCCCAGATAATTCACCCCTCCACTTT. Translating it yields CASSGTPDNSPLHF.

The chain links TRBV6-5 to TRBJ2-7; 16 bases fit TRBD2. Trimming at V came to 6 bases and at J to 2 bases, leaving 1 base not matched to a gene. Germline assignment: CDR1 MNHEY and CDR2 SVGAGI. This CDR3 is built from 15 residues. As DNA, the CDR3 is TGTGCCAGCAGAGGGACTAGCGGGGGGGCCTACGAGCAGTACTTC. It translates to CASRGTSGGAYEQYF.

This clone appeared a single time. The CDR3 DNA follows: TGTGCCAGCAGCCTACGGACCGAAGAGACCCAGTACTTC. Protein product: CASSLRTEETQYF. The chain is built from TRBV5-4 and TRBJ2-5, with no clear D. V dropped 4 bases and J dropped 3 bases, with 10 bases sitting between them. This CDR3 is built from 13 residues. CDR1 and CDR2 (germline): SGHNT, YYREEE (reference sequence).

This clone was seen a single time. The CDR3 nucleotides are TGTGCCAGCAGTGAAGCCCCGGGACAGGGATCCCACGAGCAGTACTTC. Protein: CASSEAPGQGSHEQYF. The V and J genes are TRBV6-1 and TRBJ2-7, with 9 bases aligning to TRBD1. The CDR3 runs 16 residues. Per germline, CDR1 MNHNS and CDR2 SASEGT. V shed 0 bases, J shed 5 bases, and the junction held 8 bases outside the gene matches.

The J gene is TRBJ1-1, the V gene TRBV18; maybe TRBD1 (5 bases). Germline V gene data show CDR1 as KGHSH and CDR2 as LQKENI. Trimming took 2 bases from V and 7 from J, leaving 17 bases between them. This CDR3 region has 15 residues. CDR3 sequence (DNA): TGTGCCAGCTCACCAACGATTGACAGCCTAGATGAAGCTTTCTTT. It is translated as CASSPTIDSLDEAFF.

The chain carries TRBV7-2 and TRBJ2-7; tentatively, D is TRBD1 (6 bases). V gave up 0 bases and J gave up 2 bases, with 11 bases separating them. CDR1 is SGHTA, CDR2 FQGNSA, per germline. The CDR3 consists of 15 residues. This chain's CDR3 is CASSLARQATYEQYF. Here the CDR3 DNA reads TGTGCCAGCAGCTTAGCCCGACAGGCGACCTACGAGCAGTACTTC.

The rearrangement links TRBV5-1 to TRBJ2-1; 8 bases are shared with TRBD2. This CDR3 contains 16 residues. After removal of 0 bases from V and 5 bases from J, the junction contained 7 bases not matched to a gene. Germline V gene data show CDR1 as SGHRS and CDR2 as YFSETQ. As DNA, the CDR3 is TGCGCCAGCAGCTTGGGTGAGGCGGGGGGCCACAATGAGCAGTTCTTC. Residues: CASSLGEAGGHNEQFF.

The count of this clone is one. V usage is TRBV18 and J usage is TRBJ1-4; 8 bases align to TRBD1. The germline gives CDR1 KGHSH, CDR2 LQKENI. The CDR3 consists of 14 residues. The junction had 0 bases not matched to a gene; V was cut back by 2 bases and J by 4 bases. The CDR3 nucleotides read TGTGCCAGCTCACCAACAGGGGGTAATGAAAAACTGTTTTTT. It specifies CASSPTGGNEKLFF.

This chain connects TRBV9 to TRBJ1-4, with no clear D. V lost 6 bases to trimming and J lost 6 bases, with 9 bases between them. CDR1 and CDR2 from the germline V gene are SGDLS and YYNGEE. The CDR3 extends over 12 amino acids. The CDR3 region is CASTTDDEKLFF. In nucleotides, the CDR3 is TGTGCCAGCACTACCGACGATGAAAAACTGTTTTTT.

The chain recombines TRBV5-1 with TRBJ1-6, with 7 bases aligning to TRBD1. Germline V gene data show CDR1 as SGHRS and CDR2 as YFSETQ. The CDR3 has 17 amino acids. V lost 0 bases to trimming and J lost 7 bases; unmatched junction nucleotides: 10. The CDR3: CASSLEGGGTENSPLHF. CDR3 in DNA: TGCGCCAGCAGCTTGGAGGGCGGTGGGACAGAAAATTCACCCCTCCACTTT.

The CDR3 loop reads CASSKAPRGLTYLREQYF. CDR3 DNA sequence: TGTGCCAGCAGCAAAGCCCCCCGGGGCCTGACTTATTTGCGGGAGCAGTACTTC. The J gene is TRBJ2-7, the V gene TRBV21-1. TRBV21-1 has pseudogene status. This CDR3 comprises 18 residues.

CDR3 residues: CASSYSGGNEAFF. CDR3 nucleotide sequence: TGTGCCAGCAGTTACTCGGGTGGGAATGAAGCTTTCTTT. The chain couples TRBV6-6 to TRBJ1-1; unclear D gene. Germline lookup yields CDR1 MNHNY and CDR2 SVGAGI (reference sequence). This CDR3 is 13 amino acids long. V shed 0 bases and J shed 7 bases, with 9 bases lying between them.

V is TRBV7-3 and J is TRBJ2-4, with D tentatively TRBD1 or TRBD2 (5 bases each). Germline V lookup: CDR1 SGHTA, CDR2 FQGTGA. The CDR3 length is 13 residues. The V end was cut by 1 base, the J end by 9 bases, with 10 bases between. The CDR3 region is CASSLMSGGIQYF. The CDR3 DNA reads TGTGCCAGCAGCTTAATGAGTGGGGGCATTCAGTACTTC. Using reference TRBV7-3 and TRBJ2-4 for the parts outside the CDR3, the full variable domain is GAGVSQTPSNKVTEKGKYVELRCDPISGHTALYWYRQSLGQGPEFLIYFQGTGAADDSGLPNDRFFAVRPEGSVSTLKIQRTERGDSAVYLCASSLMSGGIQYFGAGTRLSVL.

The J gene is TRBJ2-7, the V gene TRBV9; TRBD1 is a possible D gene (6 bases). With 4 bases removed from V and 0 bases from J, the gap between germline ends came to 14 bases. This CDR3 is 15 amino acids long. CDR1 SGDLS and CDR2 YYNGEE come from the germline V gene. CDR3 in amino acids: CASSIGQSNSYEQYF. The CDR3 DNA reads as TGTGCCAGCAGCATCGGACAGAGCAACTCCTACGAGCAGTACTTC.

CDR3 bases: TGTGCCAGCAGTTTGCCCCGGGGAGCTGAAGCTTTCTTT. Its protein product is CASSLPRGAEAFF. The V gene is TRBV12-3 or TRBV12-4, the J gene TRBJ1-1, with unresolved D. V was shortened by 3 bases and J by 6 bases, with 11 bases between the two germline ends. CDR3 length: 13 amino acids.

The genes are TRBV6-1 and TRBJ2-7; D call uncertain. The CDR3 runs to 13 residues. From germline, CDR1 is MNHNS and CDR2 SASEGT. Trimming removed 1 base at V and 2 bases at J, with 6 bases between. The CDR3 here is CASSEGQTYEQYF. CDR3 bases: TGTGCCAGCAGTGAAGGGCAAACCTACGAGCAGTACTTC.

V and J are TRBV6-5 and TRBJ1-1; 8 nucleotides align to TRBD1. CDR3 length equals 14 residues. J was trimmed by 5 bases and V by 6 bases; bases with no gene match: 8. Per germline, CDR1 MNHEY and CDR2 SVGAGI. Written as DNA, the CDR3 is TGTGCCAGCAGCGGCAGGGGGCCTAGAACTGAAGCTTTCTTT. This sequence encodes CASSGRGPRTEAFF.